This is a list of T cell receptor beta chains from one sample in a study of T cell responses to AZD1222 COVID-19 vaccine. Assay used: immunoSEQ multiplex PCR; TCRdb lists only in-frame clones, some missing. The sample records 100,000 or so clones, around 86% being singletons. The material sequenced was peripheral blood, taken on day 0 of AZD1222 vaccination. Receptors were obtained from an adult in good health. Each CDR3 is given with its conserved first and last residue. D genes are given only for firm matches. Only part of the rows carry a size: once, few, many, or a class if the clone is expanded.

j_gene: TRBJ2-4; abundance: NA; v_gene: TRBV27; d_gene: NA; CDR3nt: TGTGCCAGCAGAGAACTAGCCAAAAACATTCAGTACTTC; CDR3aa: CASRELAKNIQYF
j_gene: TRBJ1-5; abundance: NA; v_gene: TRBV28; d_gene: TRBD1; CDR3nt: TGTGCCAGCAGCCCATTGACCACAGGGGGCGGTCAGCCCCAGCATTTT; CDR3aa: CASSPLTTGGGQPQHF
j_gene: TRBJ1-1; abundance: NA; v_gene: TRBV10-3; d_gene: TRBD1; CDR3nt: TGTGCCACGGGAAAGGACAGGGGATTTGGGGAAGCTTTCTTT; CDR3aa: CATGKDRGFGEAFF
j_gene: TRBJ2-7; abundance: NA; v_gene: TRBV6-2/TRBV6-3; d_gene: NA; CDR3nt: TGTGCCAGCAGTTACTTGGGCCTTAACTACGAGCAGTACTTC; CDR3aa: CASSYLGLNYEQYF
j_gene: TRBJ1-4; abundance: NA; v_gene: TRBV6-6; d_gene: NA; CDR3nt: TGTGCCAGCTGCCTCGGGGGGAGTGAAAAACTGTTTTTT; CDR3aa: CASCLGGSEKLFF
j_gene: TRBJ1-3; abundance: NA; v_gene: TRBV29-1; d_gene: NA; CDR3nt: TGCAGCGTTGAGTGGGGGGGTGGAAACACCATATATTTT; CDR3aa: CSVEWGGGNTIYF
j_gene: TRBJ1-6; abundance: NA; v_gene: TRBV6-5; d_gene: TRBD1; CDR3nt: TGTGCCAGCAGACCCGGGACAGGGGGTGGTTCACCCCTCCACTTT; CDR3aa: CASRPGTGGGSPLHF
j_gene: TRBJ1-6; abundance: NA; v_gene: TRBV23-1; d_gene: NA; CDR3nt: TGCGCCAGCAGTCAATCGGGGGGGAGGGATAATTCACCCCTCCACTTT; CDR3aa: CASSQSGGRDNSPLHF
j_gene: TRBJ2-3; abundance: once; v_gene: TRBV28; d_gene: TRBD2; CDR3nt: TGTGCCAGCAGTTTACGGAGAACTAGCGGGGGTCATTCAGATACGCAGTATTTT; CDR3aa: CASSLRRTSGGHSDTQYF
j_gene: TRBJ1-2; abundance: NA; v_gene: TRBV4-3; d_gene: TRBD1; CDR3nt: TGCGCCAGCAGCCAAGAAAGTGCAGGGGGCAGCGGCTACACCTTC; CDR3aa: CASSQESAGGSGYTF
j_gene: TRBJ2-7; abundance: NA; v_gene: TRBV19; d_gene: TRBD1; CDR3nt: TGTGCCAGTACCCGACAGGGCCAGCCCTACGAGCAGTACTTC; CDR3aa: CASTRQGQPYEQYF
j_gene: TRBJ2-7; abundance: NA; v_gene: TRBV21-1; d_gene: NA; CDR3nt: TGTGCCAGCAGGGACCGGGACAGGGGGCACCTCGGCTCCTACGAGCAGTACTTC; CDR3aa: CASRDRDRGHLGSYEQYF
j_gene: TRBJ1-3; abundance: NA; v_gene: TRBV9; d_gene: NA; CDR3nt: TGTGCCAGCAGCACTCAAGGGATAGGTGGAAACACCATATATTTT; CDR3aa: CASSTQGIGGNTIYF
j_gene: TRBJ1-1; abundance: few; v_gene: TRBV12-3/TRBV12-4; d_gene: TRBD1; CDR3nt: TGTGCCAGCAGGGGACAGGCTTTAGGTGAAGCTTTCTTT; CDR3aa: CASRGQALGEAFF
j_gene: TRBJ1-5; abundance: once; v_gene: TRBV6-5; d_gene: NA; CDR3nt: TGTGCCAGCACCCTTCCGGGACGTTCGGGGCCCCAGCATTTT; CDR3aa: CASTLPGRSGPQHF
j_gene: TRBJ2-2; abundance: NA; v_gene: TRBV3-1/TRBV3-2; d_gene: NA; CDR3nt: TGTGCCAGCAGCCTAGGGCCCCGGGAAGGAGGGGAGCTGTTTTTT; CDR3aa: CASSLGPREGGELFF
j_gene: TRBJ2-7; abundance: once; v_gene: TRBV15; d_gene: TRBD1; CDR3nt: TGTGCCACCAGCTTATCCGGGACAGGGGTCGAGCAGTACTTC; CDR3aa: CATSLSGTGVEQYF
j_gene: TRBJ2-1; abundance: NA; v_gene: TRBV11-2; d_gene: NA; CDR3nt: TGTGCCAGCAGCTCCCACCCGATGGACAATGAGCAGTTCTTC; CDR3aa: CASSSHPMDNEQFF
j_gene: TRBJ1-1; abundance: NA; v_gene: TRBV30; d_gene: NA; CDR3nt: TGTGCCTTGGAGAGGGACATGAACACTGAAGCTTTCTTT; CDR3aa: CALERDMNTEAFF
j_gene: TRBJ2-2; abundance: NA; v_gene: TRBV9; d_gene: NA; CDR3nt: TGTGCCAGCAGCCCCCGGACGAACACCGGGGAGCTGTTTTTT; CDR3aa: CASSPRTNTGELFF
j_gene: TRBJ1-5; abundance: NA; v_gene: TRBV6-5; d_gene: NA; CDR3nt: TGTGCCAGCAGCATGACAGCTAGCAATCAGCCCCAGCATTTT; CDR3aa: CASSMTASNQPQHF
j_gene: TRBJ2-4; abundance: NA; v_gene: TRBV27; d_gene: NA; CDR3nt: TGTGCCAGCAGTTTAGTGGCCAAAAACATTCAGTACTTC; CDR3aa: CASSLVAKNIQYF
j_gene: TRBJ2-1; abundance: NA; v_gene: TRBV5-1; d_gene: TRBD2; CDR3nt: TGCGCCAGCAGCTTGGACCCAGCGGGAGTGGTCAATGAGCAGTTCTTC; CDR3aa: CASSLDPAGVVNEQFF
j_gene: TRBJ1-2; abundance: NA; v_gene: TRBV7-2; d_gene: TRBD1; CDR3nt: TGTGCCAGCAGCCTCGGGGTAGACAGGGGAGAAGGAGGCTACACCTTC; CDR3aa: CASSLGVDRGEGGYTF
j_gene: TRBJ1-4; abundance: NA; v_gene: TRBV6-2/TRBV6-3; d_gene: NA; CDR3nt: TGTGCCAGCAGTTACAGCGGCGCAACTAATGAAAAACTGTTTTTT; CDR3aa: CASSYSGATNEKLFF
j_gene: TRBJ2-7; abundance: NA; v_gene: TRBV11-3; d_gene: NA; CDR3nt: TGTGCCAGCAGCTTAGGGCCGAGCGAGCAGTACTTC; CDR3aa: CASSLGPSEQYF
j_gene: TRBJ2-2; abundance: NA; v_gene: TRBV30; d_gene: NA; CDR3nt: TGTGCCTCGGCCAGGGACGGGAACACCGGGGAGCTGTTTTTT; CDR3aa: CASARDGNTGELFF
j_gene: TRBJ2-2; abundance: NA; v_gene: TRBV11-3; d_gene: TRBD2; CDR3nt: TGTGCCAGCACCACGGGAGGCGTTCCCGGGGAGCTGTTTTTT; CDR3aa: CASTTGGVPGELFF
j_gene: TRBJ2-4; abundance: NA; v_gene: TRBV27; d_gene: NA; CDR3nt: TGTGCCAGCAGAGAGGGGGGAACCAAAAACATTCAGTACTTC; CDR3aa: CASREGGTKNIQYF
j_gene: TRBJ2-1; abundance: NA; v_gene: TRBV18; d_gene: TRBD1; CDR3nt: TGTGCCAGCTCAGCCATCGGACAGGGGGCGAGCGATGAGCAGTTCTTC; CDR3aa: CASSAIGQGASDEQFF
j_gene: TRBJ1-1; abundance: NA; v_gene: TRBV3-1/TRBV3-2; d_gene: TRBD1; CDR3nt: TGTGCCAGCAGCCAGTGGGACAGGGGGCTAGAAGCTTTCTTT; CDR3aa: CASSQWDRGLEAFF
j_gene: TRBJ1-2; abundance: few; v_gene: TRBV9; d_gene: NA; CDR3nt: TGTGCCAGCAGCGTTTCGTACGCCACAGGGCCCTATGGCTACACCTTC; CDR3aa: CASSVSYATGPYGYTF
j_gene: TRBJ1-5; abundance: few; v_gene: TRBV30; d_gene: NA; CDR3nt: TGTGCCTGGACCCTGGACAACAATCAGCCCCAGCATTTT; CDR3aa: CAWTLDNNQPQHF
j_gene: TRBJ2-7; abundance: NA; v_gene: TRBV28; d_gene: TRBD2; CDR3nt: TGTGCCAGCAGTCCACTAGCGGGAGTCGACGAGCAGTACTTC; CDR3aa: CASSPLAGVDEQYF
j_gene: TRBJ2-7; abundance: once; v_gene: TRBV7-2; d_gene: TRBD1; CDR3nt: TGTGCCAGCAGCTTGCGAGGGACAGGGGGGAACTACGAGCAGTACTTC; CDR3aa: CASSLRGTGGNYEQYF
j_gene: TRBJ2-1; abundance: once; v_gene: TRBV15; d_gene: NA; CDR3nt: TGTGCCACCTCTCGGGAGAGCTCCTACAATGAGCAGTTCTTC; CDR3aa: CATSRESSYNEQFF
j_gene: TRBJ1-4; abundance: once; v_gene: TRBV2; d_gene: NA; CDR3nt: TGTGCCAGCAGTGTAGGGAACGGAGCAACTAATGAAAAACTGTTTTTT; CDR3aa: CASSVGNGATNEKLFF
j_gene: TRBJ1-2; abundance: NA; v_gene: TRBV5-1; d_gene: NA; CDR3nt: TGCGCCAGCAGCTTGGTGGCACCTCATTGGGAGGGTTTCTATGGCTACACCTTC; CDR3aa: CASSLVAPHWEGFYGYTF
j_gene: TRBJ2-1; abundance: NA; v_gene: TRBV7-6; d_gene: TRBD2; CDR3nt: TGTGCCAGCAGCTCCCTACTAGCGAACCTACAGTTCTTC; CDR3aa: CASSSLLANLQFF
j_gene: TRBJ2-5; abundance: NA; v_gene: TRBV6-6; d_gene: TRBD1; CDR3nt: TGTGCCAGCAGTTACGGGGACAGAGAGACCCAGTACTTC; CDR3aa: CASSYGDRETQYF
j_gene: TRBJ2-5; abundance: NA; v_gene: TRBV28; d_gene: NA; CDR3nt: TGTGCCAGCAGTTTGCAGACGGGGTACCAAGAGACCCAGTACTTC; CDR3aa: CASSLQTGYQETQYF
j_gene: TRBJ1-2; abundance: once; v_gene: TRBV29-1; d_gene: TRBD1; CDR3nt: TGCAGCGTTGCGACACAGGGGGCTGTCTATGGCTACACCTTC; CDR3aa: CSVATQGAVYGYTF
j_gene: TRBJ2-5; abundance: once; v_gene: TRBV7-2; d_gene: NA; CDR3nt: TGTGCCAGCAGCTTAGGGCCAGGGCGGAGAGAGACCCAGTACTTC; CDR3aa: CASSLGPGRRETQYF